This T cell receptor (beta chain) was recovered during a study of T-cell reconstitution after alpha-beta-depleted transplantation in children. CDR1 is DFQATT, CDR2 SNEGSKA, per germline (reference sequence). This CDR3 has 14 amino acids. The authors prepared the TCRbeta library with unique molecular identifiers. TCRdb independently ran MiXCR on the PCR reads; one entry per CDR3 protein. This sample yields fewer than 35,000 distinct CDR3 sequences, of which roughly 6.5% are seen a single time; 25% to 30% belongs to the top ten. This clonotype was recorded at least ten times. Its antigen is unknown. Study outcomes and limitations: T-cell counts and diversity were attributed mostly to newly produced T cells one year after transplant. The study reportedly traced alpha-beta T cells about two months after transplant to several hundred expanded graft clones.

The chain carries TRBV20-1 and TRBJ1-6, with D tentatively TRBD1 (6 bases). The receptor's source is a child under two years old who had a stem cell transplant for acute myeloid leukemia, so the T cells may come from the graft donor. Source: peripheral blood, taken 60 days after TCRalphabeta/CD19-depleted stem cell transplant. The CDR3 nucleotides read TGCAGCGACTTCCCTCTACAGGGAAATTCACCCCTCCACTTT. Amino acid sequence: CSDFPLQGNSPLHF.